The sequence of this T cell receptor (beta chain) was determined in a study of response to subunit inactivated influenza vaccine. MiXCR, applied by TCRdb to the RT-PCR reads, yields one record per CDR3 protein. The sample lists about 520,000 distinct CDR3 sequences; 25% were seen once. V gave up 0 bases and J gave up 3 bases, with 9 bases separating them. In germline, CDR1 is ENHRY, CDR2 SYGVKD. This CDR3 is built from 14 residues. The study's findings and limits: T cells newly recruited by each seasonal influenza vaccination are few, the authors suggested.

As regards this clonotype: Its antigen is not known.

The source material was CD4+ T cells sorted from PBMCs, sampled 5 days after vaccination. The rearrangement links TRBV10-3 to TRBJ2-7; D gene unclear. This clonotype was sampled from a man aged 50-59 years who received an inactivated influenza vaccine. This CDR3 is CAISESTLYYEQYF. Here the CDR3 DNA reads TGTGCCATCAGTGAGTCGACCTTGTACTACGAGCAGTACTTC.